A single sample gave rise to the 14 T cell receptor beta chains below, sequenced in a study of beta chain features in type 1 diabetes. Reverse transcribing all isolated RNA meant expressed TCRB transcripts were sequenced. Sequencing was performed with immunoSEQ multiplex PCR; in TCRdb, only in-frame clones are kept and a portion is missing. The sample carries 400,000 to 450,000 clones, approximately 15% recorded once. Sequencing was performed on naive CD4+ T cells from blood. The source is a man aged 25-45 years in good health.

The V gene is TRBV7-6, the J gene TRBJ1-3, with D perhaps TRBD1 (6 bases). The CDR3 is 15 amino acids. V lost 3 bases to trimming and J lost 3 bases, with 12 bases between them. Germline-derived CDR1 and CDR2 are SGHVS and FNYEAQ. CDR3 nucleotides: TGTGCCAGCAGCTTTGCGGGGGGGCATGGAAACACCATATATTTT. It is translated as CASSFAGGHGNTIYF.

This rearrangement joins TRBV9 to TRBJ2-6; no reliable D call. The CDR3 has 15 residues. With 3 bases removed from V and 1 base from J, the gap between germline ends came to 8 bases. CDR1 and CDR2 from the germline V gene are SGDLS and YYNGEE. The CDR3 region has the DNA TGTGCCAGCAGCGCCAGACCGTCTGGGGCCAACGTCCTGACTTTC. The encoded protein is CASSARPSGANVLTF.

This clone showed up just a few times. V and J are TRBV19 and TRBJ2-7, with D possibly TRBD1 on 6 matching bases. Germline values: CDR1 LNHDA, CDR2 SQIVND (reference sequence). There are 11 residues in the CDR3. V shed 4 bases and J shed 12 bases, with 13 bases lying between them. The CDR3 region is CASSRGQIAYF. The CDR3 DNA reads as TGTGCCAGTAGTAGAGGACAGATCGCGTACTTC.

The genes are TRBV4-3 and TRBJ2-3; D not certain. The CDR3 consists of 17 residues. Looked up from germline, CDR1 is LGHNA and CDR2 is YSLEER. Trimming removed 1 base from V and 1 base from J, with 15 bases in between. In DNA, the CDR3 is TGCGCCAGCAGCCAAGGCCGGGCTCGAAGGGGCACAGATACGCAGTATTTT. It codes for CASSQGRARRGTDTQYF.

This rearrangement joins TRBV14 to TRBJ2-1, with D uncertain. The V gene's germline CDR1 is SGHDN and CDR2 FVKESK. The ends were cut back, 0 bases at V and 5 bases at J, with 5 bases in the middle. The CDR3 runs to 13 residues. The CDR3 loop reads CASSQDRHNEQFF. Written as DNA, the CDR3 is TGTGCCAGCAGCCAAGATCGGCACAATGAGCAGTTCTTC.

This rearrangement joins TRBV5-4 to TRBJ2-7, with a tentative D call TRBD1 (6 bases). The germline gives CDR1 SGHNT, CDR2 YYREEE (reference sequence). CDR3 length: 16 residues. Trimming pared 4 bases from V and 4 bases from J, leaving 21 bases between. The CDR3 loop reads CASSPSGSGVDYEQYV. As DNA, the CDR3 is TGTGCCAGCAGCCCCTCGGGTTCAGGGGTCGATTACGAGCAGTACGTC.

There are a few counts of this clone. This chain links TRBV6-4 with TRBJ2-1, with TRBD2 matching 7 bases. The CDR3 is 12 residues long. Germline loops: CDR1 MRHNA, CDR2 SNTAGT. The CDR3 sequence is CARDYLYNEQFF. The CDR3 coding sequence is TGTGCAAGGGACTATCTCTACAATGAGCAGTTCTTC.

The V call is TRBV20-1, the J call TRBJ2-3, with D possibly being TRBD2 (5 bases). Germline CDR1 and CDR2: DFQATT and SNEGSKA (reference sequence). The V end lost 6 bases, the J end lost 9 bases, and 13 bases lay between the germline ends. The CDR3 sequence is 11 residues long. The CDR3 nucleotides read TGCAGTGCGCGAGAGGGTATAACGCAGTATTTT. As protein: CSAREGITQYF.

The rearrangement links TRBV29-1 to TRBJ1-1; D is uncertain. Trimming shortened V by 4 bases and J by 0 bases, and 9 bases separated the two germline ends. Germline V gene lookup returns CDR1 SQVTM and CDR2 ANQGSEA. CDR3 length equals 13 residues. The DNA of the CDR3 is TGCAGCGTTGCTTGGTCCCTGAACACTGAAGCTTTCTTT. It codes for CSVAWSLNTEAFF.

The V gene is TRBV4-2, the J gene TRBJ1-2, with D perhaps TRBD1 (6 bases). CDR3 length: 18 amino acids. Germline values: CDR1 LGHNA, CDR2 YNFKEQ. The V gene lost 0 bases and the J gene lost 4 bases, with 21 bases spanning the gap. This chain's CDR3 is CASSQDLAHRVRSYGYTF. The CDR3 DNA is TGTGCCAGCAGCCAAGATCTGGCCCACAGGGTTCGCTCCTATGGCTACACCTTC.

This sequence joins TRBV9 and TRBJ2-3, with a weak D call TRBD2 (5 bases). Trimming pared 2 bases from V and 0 bases from J, leaving 10 bases between. The CDR3 has 15 residues. From germline, CDR1 is SGDLS and CDR2 YYNGEE. CDR3 protein: CASSVWSGSTDTQYF. The CDR3 DNA reads as TGTGCCAGCAGCGTTTGGAGCGGAAGCACAGATACGCAGTATTTT.

The genes are TRBV4-2 and TRBJ2-1; tentative D call: TRBD2 (6 bases). The CDR3 has 17 amino acids. Trimming pared 7 bases from V and 0 bases from J, leaving 19 bases between. CDR1 is LGHNA, CDR2 YNFKEQ, per germline. This CDR3 is CASTRGFGGASYNEQFF. Here the CDR3 DNA reads TGTGCCAGCACCCGGGGGTTTGGCGGGGCCTCCTACAATGAGCAGTTCTTC.

This clone was counted between two and nine times. The rearrangement joins TRBV6-4 to TRBJ2-2; 8 bases map to TRBD2. V lost 3 bases and J lost 6; bases outside the gene matches: 6. The CDR3 extends over 15 amino acids. Germline CDR1 reads MRHNA; CDR2 reads SNTAGT. The CDR3 here is CASSEGTRRSGELFF. CDR3 in DNA: TGTGCCAGCAGTGAAGGGACTAGACGTTCCGGGGAGCTGTTTTTT.

The sample holds a few counts of this clone. The rearrangement uses TRBV2 and TRBJ2-7; TRBD2 agrees at 12 bases. Germline assignment: CDR1 SNHLY and CDR2 FYNNEI. V gave up 6 bases and J gave up 2 bases; unmatched junction bases: 2. The CDR3 covers 14 residues. In DNA form, the CDR3 reads TGTGCCAGCAGAAGACTAGCGGGAGCCTACGAGCAGTACGTC. Its translation: CASRRLAGAYEQYV.